This T cell receptor (beta chain) comes out of a study of siplizumab effects on memory and regulatory T cells. General observations from the study: Siplizumab produced a significant drop in alloreactive sequences attributable to unstimulated CD4+ memory cells.

This clone occurred once. What it recognizes is unknown. Germline CDR1 and CDR2: MNHEY and SVGAGI. This CDR3 is 15 amino acids long. The V end was cut by 0 bases, the J end by 0 bases, with 7 bases between. Generated by immunoSEQ multiplex PCR, the TCRdb table keeps only in-frame clones and is missing some. The sample has 100,000 to 120,000 clones; just over 90% are singletons. The receptor's source is a human donor in good health. Sequenced sample: CD4+ T cells sorted from blood. This chain uses TRBV6-5 with TRBJ2-3; the D is unclear. The CDR3 sequence: CASSYSPASTDTQYF. The CDR3 DNA reads TGTGCCAGCAGTTACTCACCAGCTAGCACAGATACGCAGTATTTT.